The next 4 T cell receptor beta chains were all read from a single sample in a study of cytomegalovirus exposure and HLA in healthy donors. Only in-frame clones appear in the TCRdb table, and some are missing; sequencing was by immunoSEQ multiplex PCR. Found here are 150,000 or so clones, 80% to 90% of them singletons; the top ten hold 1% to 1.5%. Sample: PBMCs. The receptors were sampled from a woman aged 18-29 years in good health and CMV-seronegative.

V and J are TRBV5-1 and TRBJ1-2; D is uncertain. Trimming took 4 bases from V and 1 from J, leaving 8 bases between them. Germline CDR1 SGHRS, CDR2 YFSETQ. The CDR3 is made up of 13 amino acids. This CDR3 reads CASSARNNYGYTF. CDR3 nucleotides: TGCGCCAGCAGCGCCAGAAATAACTATGGCTACACCTTC.

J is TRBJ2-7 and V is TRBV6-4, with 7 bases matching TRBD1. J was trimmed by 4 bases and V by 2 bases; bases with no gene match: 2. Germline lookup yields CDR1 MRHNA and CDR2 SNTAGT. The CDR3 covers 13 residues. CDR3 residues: CASSDRGLYEQYF. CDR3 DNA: TGTGCCAGCAGTGACAGGGGGCTGTACGAGCAGTACTTC.

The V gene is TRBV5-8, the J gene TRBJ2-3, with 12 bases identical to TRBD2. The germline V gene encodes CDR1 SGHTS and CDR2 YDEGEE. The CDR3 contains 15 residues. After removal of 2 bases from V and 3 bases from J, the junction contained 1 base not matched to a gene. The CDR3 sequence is CASSFGTSGTDTQYF. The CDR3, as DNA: TGTGCCAGCAGCTTCGGGACTAGCGGGACAGATACGCAGTATTTT.

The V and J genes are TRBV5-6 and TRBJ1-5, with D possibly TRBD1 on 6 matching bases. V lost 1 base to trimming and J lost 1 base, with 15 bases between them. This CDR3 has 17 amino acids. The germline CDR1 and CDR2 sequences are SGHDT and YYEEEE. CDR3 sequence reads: CASSLRMDSFSNQPQHF. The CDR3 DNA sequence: TGTGCCAGCAGCTTGCGGATGGACAGTTTCAGCAATCAGCCCCAGCATTTT.